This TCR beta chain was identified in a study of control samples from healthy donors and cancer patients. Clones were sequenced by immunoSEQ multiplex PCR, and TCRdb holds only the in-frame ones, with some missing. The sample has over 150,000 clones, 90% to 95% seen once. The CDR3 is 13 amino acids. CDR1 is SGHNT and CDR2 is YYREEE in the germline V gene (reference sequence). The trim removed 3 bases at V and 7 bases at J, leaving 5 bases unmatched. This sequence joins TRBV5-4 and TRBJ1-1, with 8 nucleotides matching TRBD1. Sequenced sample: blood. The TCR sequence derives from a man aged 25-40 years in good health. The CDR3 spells CASSSDRDNEAFF. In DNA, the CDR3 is TGTGCCAGCAGCTCGGACAGGGATAATGAAGCTTTCTTT.